One and the same sample provided the 13 T cell receptor beta chains below, sequenced in a study of beta chain features in type 1 diabetes. The investigators reverse transcribed all of the isolated RNA, so they sequenced expressed TCRB transcripts. Sequencing used immunoSEQ multiplex PCR; TCRdb keeps in-frame clones, though not all of them. The sample shows around 300,000 clones, 7% to 9% of them seen only once. The sequencing input was central memory CD4+ T cells from blood. The source of these receptors is a woman younger than 35 in good health.

CDR3 sequence (DNA): TGTGCCAGCAGCCTTTGGAGCGGGGGGTCGGACGAGCAGTACTTC. Protein product: CASSLWSGGSDEQYF. The chain joins TRBV7-2 to TRBJ2-7; 9 bases align to TRBD2. In germline, CDR1 is SGHTA, CDR2 FQGNSA. The CDR3 length is 15 residues. The V segment lost 5 bases and the J segment 5 bases; nucleotides outside the gene matches: 10.

Comments on this clone: At the DNA level, this CDR3 is encoded by other sequences in the same sample as well. The chain joins TRBV19 to TRBJ2-3, with 14 bases fitting TRBD2. J gave up 6 bases and V 6 bases, and 8 bases lay outside the gene matches. Germline V gene sequence: CDR1 LNHDA, CDR2 SQIVND (reference sequence). The CDR3 is 16 amino acids. The CDR3 spells CASRRTSGGRADTQYF. CDR3 coding DNA: TGTGCCAGTAGGCGGACTAGCGGGGGGCGAGCGGATACGCAGTATTTT. Full variable domain (rest looked up from reference TRBV19 and TRBJ2-3): DGGITQSPKYLFRKEGQNVTLSCEQNLNHDAMYWYRQDPGQGLRLIYYSQIVNDFQKGDIAEGYSVSREKKESFPLTVTSAQKNPTAFYLCASRRTSGGRADTQYFGPGTRLTVL.

CDR3 sequence (DNA): TGTGCCAGCAGCCACGACAGGAATTCACCCCTCCACTTT. Translation gives CASSHDRNSPLHF. The chain recombines TRBV7-3 with TRBJ1-6; TRBD1 is a possible D gene (6 bases). The germline V and J ends were trimmed by 5 bases and 7 bases, with 9 bases remaining between them. This CDR3 is built from 13 residues. Germline V gene sequence: CDR1 SGHTA, CDR2 FQGTGA.

This clone was counted between two and nine times. The chain has TRBV7-3 and TRBJ2-1; the D is unclear. V was shortened by 5 bases and J by 4 bases, with 12 bases between the two germline ends. Germline V gene sequence: CDR1 SGHTA, CDR2 FQGTGA. The CDR3 covers 14 residues. The CDR3 here is CASSRVSSYNEQFF. The CDR3 DNA is TGTGCCAGCAGCCGGGTCAGCTCGTACAATGAGCAGTTCTTC.

The rearrangement links TRBV5-4 to TRBJ2-3, with TRBD2 matching 8 bases. The CDR3 sequence is 15 residues long. V was clipped by 1 base and J by 4 bases; unmatched bases: 5. Germline CDR1 is SGHNT and CDR2 is YYREEE (reference sequence). In DNA form, the CDR3 reads TGTGCCAGCAGCTTGCGGGGGGGCAGGTCAGATACGCAGTATTTT. Protein: CASSLRGGRSDTQYF.

The rearrangement uses TRBV2 and TRBJ1-3; no clear D. The CDR3 is 15 amino acids. Between the trimmed V and J ends, which lost 5 bases and 0 bases, there was a span of 11 bases. The V gene's germline CDR1 is SNHLY and CDR2 FYNNEI. The CDR3 is CASSPRWTSGNTIYF. The CDR3 region has the DNA TGTGCCAGCAGTCCTCGCTGGACCTCTGGAAACACCATATATTTT.

This clone was seen a few times. The chain joins TRBV5-1 to TRBJ2-5; 8 nucleotides line up with TRBD2. Germline lookup yields CDR1 SGHRS and CDR2 YFSETQ. J gave up 4 bases and V 4 bases, and 6 bases lay outside the gene matches. The CDR3 sequence is 14 residues long. CDR3 amino acids: CASSPGTRTETQYF. The CDR3 bases are TGCGCCAGCAGCCCCGGGACTAGAACAGAGACCCAGTACTTC.

The chain is built from TRBV18 and TRBJ2-5; no definite D call. The CDR3 is 15 amino acids. V was trimmed by 6 bases and J by 3 bases, leaving 17 bases between them. CDR1 is KGHSH and CDR2 is LQKENI in the germline V gene. CDR3: CASSPGRNLKETQYF. The CDR3 coding sequence is TGTGCCAGCTCCCCAGGACGGAACCTGAAAGAGACCCAGTACTTC.

This clone has a handful of counts. The chain links TRBV9 to TRBJ2-1, with D perhaps TRBD1 (5 bases). Germline CDR1 reads SGDLS; CDR2 reads YYNGEE. The V and J ends lost 0 bases and 4 bases respectively, with 11 bases between them. The CDR3 contains 15 residues. CDR3 bases: TGTGCCAGCAGCGTAGATCGGACACAATACAATGAGCAGTTCTTC. It is translated as CASSVDRTQYNEQFF. The full variable domain, its missing parts supplied by reference TRBV9 and TRBJ2-1, is DSGVTQTPKHLITATGQRVTLRCSPRSGDLSVYWYQQSLDQGLQFLIQYYNGEERAKGNILERFSAQQFPDLHSELNLSSLELGDSALYFCASSVDRTQYNEQFFGPGTRLTVL.

V gene TRBV4-1 combines with J gene TRBJ1-2, with a weak D call TRBD1 (6 bases). The CDR3 is made up of 15 amino acids. The ends were cut back, 4 bases at V and 0 bases at J, with 12 bases in the middle. In germline, CDR1 is MGHRA, CDR2 YSYEKL. The CDR3 reads CASSPGGGPNYGYTF. CDR3 DNA sequence: TGCGCCAGCAGCCCCGGTGGGGGCCCTAACTATGGCTACACCTTC.

This clone was picked up a small number of times. The chain employs TRBV18 and TRBJ1-6; D possibly corresponds to TRBD1 (5 bases). Trimming stripped 2 bases from V and 8 bases from J, with 13 bases between. The germline CDR1 and CDR2 sequences are KGHSH and LQKENI. The CDR3 is 15 amino acids. This CDR3 is CASSPSGLSDSPLHF. CDR3 DNA: TGTGCCAGCTCACCATCGGGACTTTCTGATTCACCCCTCCACTTT.

The rearrangement joins TRBV5-6 to TRBJ2-3, with D tentatively TRBD1 (5 bases). Germline-derived CDR1 and CDR2 are SGHDT and YYEEEE. The CDR3 length is 13 residues. V was clipped by 0 bases and J by 6 bases, with 8 bases between them. CDR3 nucleotide sequence: TGTGCCAGCAGCTTGGTCTCAGGGGATACGCAGTATTTT. Protein sequence: CASSLVSGDTQYF.

This clone was observed many times. The chain carries TRBV6-5 and TRBJ1-1, with TRBD1 as a possible D gene (6 bases). Trimming took 6 bases from V and 0 from J, leaving 14 bases between them. In germline, CDR1 is MNHEY, CDR2 SVGAGI. The CDR3 runs 15 residues. CDR3 DNA: TGTGCCAGCAGGCACGGACAGACCTTGAACACTGAAGCTTTCTTT. Its protein product is CASRHGQTLNTEAFF.